This T cell receptor beta chain derives from a study of T cell changes during pregnancy in multiple sclerosis (dated by TCRdb to about 2019). With regard to the full study: Changes in the T cell repertoire over the course of pregnancy were examined in this study in women with multiple sclerosis.

Libraries were constructed by the immunoSEQ multiplex PCR assay. The immuneACCESS repertoire file appears here via TCRdb, limited to in-frame rearrangements. These files lack a portion of the clones; in checked studies, under half of the deficit traces to unresolved V genes, and the cause of the others is not known. Counted in this sample were 40,000 to 55,000 clones; 80% to 90% of them appeared once. 7% to 10% of the sample rests with the top ten. On this clone: Its specific antigen is unknown. No qualities accompany the bases; no much larger clone lies one base away.

As encoded in the germline V gene (reference sequence), CDR1 is MNHEY while CDR2 is SMNVEV. Trimming takes 5 bases from V and 7 bases from J, and the germline ends sit 12 bases apart. The CDR3 spans 13 residues, from the cysteine through the phenylalanine. Of the read, only the CDR3 DNA is kept; its 39 bases are in frame from base 1. The chain is assembled from TRBV27 and TRBJ2-1, with TRBD2 as a weak D call on 6 bases. The source of this sequence is a female donor with multiple sclerosis, enrolled in a pregnancy study. The source was CD8+ T cells from peripheral blood mononuclear cells, collected in the second trimester of pregnancy. For the CDR3, the sequence is CASSTGSWNEQFF. The DNA sequence follows: TGTGCCAGCAGTACCGGGAGCTGGAATGAGCAGTTCTTC.